Detailed here is one T cell receptor (beta chain). The data originate from a study of CD8 T cells in Susac syndrome. Germline CDR1 is MGHDK and CDR2 is SYGVNS. There are 14 residues in the CDR3. The ends were cut back, 0 bases at V and 8 bases at J, with 13 bases in the middle. Sequencing of TCR beta was performed on blood CD8+ and CD4+ T cells. Relapsing-remitting disease, either stable or active, was present in the multiple sclerosis controls, who were treatment-naive patients. TEMRA cells were FACS-enriched, while CD8+ and CD4+ T cells were negatively isolated. It was with random hexamers that roughly 0.5 to 1 ug RNA was reverse transcribed. The CDR3 of TCR beta was amplified by immunoSEQ multiplex PCR across 54 Vbeta and 13 Jbeta. TCRdb independently ran MiXCR on the immunoSEQ multiplex PCR reads; one entry per CDR3 protein. The sample records about 150,000 distinct CDR3 sequences, roughly 95% being singletons.

The sample comprised CD8+ T cells from PBMCs. The sequence was obtained from a human donor with multiple sclerosis. The chain has TRBV25-1 and TRBJ1-2; tentatively, D is TRBD1 (6 bases). CDR3 in amino acids: CASSEYMTGWGYTF. CDR3 sequence (DNA): TGTGCCAGCAGTGAATATATGACAGGATGGGGCTACACCTTC.